One and the same sample provided the 25 T cell receptor beta chains below, sequenced in a study of cytomegalovirus exposure and HLA in healthy donors. PCR was performed using 60 Vbeta and 13 Jbeta primers. Only in-frame clones appear in the TCRdb table, and some are missing; sequencing was by immunoSEQ multiplex PCR. The sample lists about 140,000 clones; 73% were seen once. Sample: PBMCs. All receptors come from a human donor in good health.

V and J are TRBV2 and TRBJ1-5; D is undetermined. This CDR3 region has 15 residues. CDR1 and CDR2 from the germline V gene are SNHLY and FYNNEI. Trimming pared 1 base from V and 0 bases from J, leaving 7 bases between. The CDR3, as DNA: TGTGCCAGCAGTGAAGGGGCAAATAGCAATCAGCCCCAGCATTTT. It translates to CASSEGANSNQPQHF. Filled out from reference TRBV2 and TRBJ1-5, the complete variable domain reads EPEVTQTPSHQVTQMGQEVILRCVPISNHLYFYWYRQILGQKVEFLVSFYNNEISEKSEIFDDQFSVERPDGSNFTLKIRSTKLEDSAMYFCASSEGANSNQPQHFGDGTRLSIL.

The chain links TRBV5-6 to TRBJ2-5, with 9 bases that match TRBD1. Matching the DNA end better, TRBJ2-7 makes the J call doubtful. Germline V gene sequence: CDR1 SGHDT, CDR2 YYEEEE. The CDR3 has 14 residues. As DNA, the CDR3 is TGTGCCAGCAGCTTTGGACAGGGGACCTACGAGCAGTACTTC. Translated, it gives CASSFGQGTYEQYF.

In its sample, this clone was seen once. The chain joins TRBV6-1 to TRBJ2-3; D call uncertain. The ends were cut back, 2 bases at V and 5 bases at J, with 14 bases in the middle. CDR1 is MNHNS, CDR2 SASEGT, per germline. The length of the CDR3 is 15 residues. The CDR3 sequence: CASSEWVGPRDTQYF. CDR3 bases: TGTGCCAGCAGTGAATGGGTGGGCCCTCGAGATACGCAGTATTTT.

The genes are TRBV7-6 and TRBJ2-1, with TRBD2 matching 8 bases. Looked up from germline, CDR1 is SGHVS and CDR2 is FNYEAQ. The V gene end was trimmed by 2 bases and the J gene end by 8 bases; junction bases not matched to a gene: 5. This CDR3 comprises 14 residues. The CDR3 DNA reads TGTGCCAGCAGCTTATACCTAGCGGGCGATGAGCAGTTCTTC. Translating it yields CASSLYLAGDEQFF.

The V call is TRBV28, the J call TRBJ2-7; TRBD2 is a possible D gene (5 bases). Germline CDR1 and CDR2: MDHEN and SYDVKM. V lost 5 bases and J 5 bases, leaving 13 bases between the germline ends. The CDR3 spans 13 residues. This CDR3 reads CASSIRTHNEQYF. The CDR3 nucleotides read TGTGCCAGCAGTATAAGGACTCACAACGAGCAGTACTTC. The full variable domain, with the rest looked up from reference TRBV28 and TRBJ2-7, is DVKVTQSSRYLVKRTGEKVFLECVQDMDHENMFWYRQDPGLGLRLIYFSYDVKMKEKGDIPEGYSVSREKKERFSLILESASTNQTSMYLCASSIRTHNEQYFGPGTRLTVT.

CDR3 region: CASRDRGPYEQYF. CDR3 nucleotide sequence: TGTGCCAGCAGGGACAGGGGCCCCTACGAGCAGTACTTC. The rearrangement joins TRBV7-8 to TRBJ2-7; 9 bases match TRBD1. This CDR3 is built from 13 residues. After removal of 6 bases from V and 2 bases from J, the junction contained 2 bases not matched to a gene. CDR1 and CDR2 from the germline V gene are SGHVS and FQNEAQ.

V is TRBV13 and J is TRBJ2-7, with TRBD2 matching 7 bases. The CDR3 runs 15 residues. Germline trimming cut 1 base from V and 3 bases from J; bases unmatched to any gene: 6. Germline V lookup: CDR1 PRHDT, CDR2 FYEKMQ (reference sequence). The CDR3 loop reads CASSLAGGGYYEQYF. For the CDR3, the DNA is TGTGCCAGCAGCTTAGCCGGGGGAGGGTACTACGAGCAGTACTTC.

The V gene is TRBV4-1, the J gene TRBJ1-1, with a tentative D call TRBD1 (5 bases). The CDR3 loop spans 15 amino acids. From germline, CDR1 is MGHRA and CDR2 YSYEKL. V was pared by 1 base and J by 0 bases, with 9 bases between. This CDR3 reads CASSQVSRVNTEAFF. The DNA of the CDR3 is TGCGCCAGCAGCCAAGTTTCCAGGGTGAACACTGAAGCTTTCTTT.

The chain joins TRBV19 to TRBJ2-2, with 12 positions matching TRBD2. The CDR3 loop spans 16 amino acids. Germline V gene lookup returns CDR1 LNHDA and CDR2 SQIVND (reference sequence). J was trimmed by 1 base and V by 8 bases; bases with no gene match: 5. The CDR3 coding sequence is TGTGCCAGTGCCGGACTAGCGGGGATGAACACCGGGGAGCTGTTTTTT. Translated, it gives CASAGLAGMNTGELFF.

The chain is built from TRBV5-1 and TRBJ1-1; D not resolved. The germline V gene has CDR1 SGHRS and CDR2 YFSETQ. The CDR3 loop spans 14 amino acids. V was trimmed by 4 bases and J by 0 bases, leaving 10 bases between them. The CDR3 nucleotides read TGCGCCAGCAGCCCTGACACATTGAACACTGAAGCTTTCTTT. It specifies CASSPDTLNTEAFF.

V is TRBV7-2 and J is TRBJ2-3, with a weak D call TRBD2 (6 bases). V was cut by 10 bases and J by 6 bases, with 20 bases left in between. The CDR3 is 14 residues long. Germline V gives CDR1 SGHTA, CDR2 FQGNSA. DNA for the CDR3: TGTGCCACGCGCGCGGGGCGAGGCTGGGATACGCAGTATTTT. This codes for CATRAGRGWDTQYF.

CDR3 region: CASSNSRGHDGYGYTF. In DNA, the CDR3 is TGTGCCAGCAGCAACAGCAGGGGCCACGACGGCTATGGCTACACCTTC. The chain joins TRBV14 to TRBJ1-2; possibly TRBD1 for D (6 bases). The V gene lost 5 bases and the J gene lost 4 bases, with 20 bases spanning the gap. Germline CDR1 and CDR2: SGHDN and FVKESK. This CDR3 spans 16 amino acids. Full variable domain (outside the CDR3, taken from reference TRBV14 and TRBJ1-2): EAGVTQFPSHSVIEKGQTVTLRCDPISGHDNLYWYRRVMGKEIKFLLHFVKESKQDESGMPNNRFLAERTGGTYSTLKVQPAELEDSGVYFCASSNSRGHDGYGYTFGSGTRLTVV.

This chain links TRBV2 with TRBJ1-2, with 10 nucleotides matching TRBD1. This CDR3 spans 17 amino acids. From germline, CDR1 is SNHLY and CDR2 FYNNEI. Trimming took 3 bases from V and 0 from J; bases not matched to a gene: 7. The CDR3 nucleotides read TGTGCCAGCAGTGACCCGGGACAGGGGCCCACTAACTATGGCTACACCTTC. Its translation: CASSDPGQGPTNYGYTF.

This clone was picked up one time. V usage is TRBV2 and J usage is TRBJ1-1; unclear D gene. Germline V gene sequence: CDR1 SNHLY, CDR2 FYNNEI. This CDR3 comprises 16 residues. Trimming removed 7 bases at V and 0 bases at J, with 18 bases between. CDR3 loop: CASISETLLLNTEAFF. The CDR3, as DNA: TGTGCCAGCATATCCGAGACACTTCTCCTGAACACTGAAGCTTTCTTT.

V usage is TRBV28 and J usage is TRBJ1-6; D uncertain. The V end lost 3 bases, the J end lost 10 bases, and 4 bases lay between the germline ends. CDR1 and CDR2 (germline): MDHEN, SYDVKM. The CDR3 is 11 residues long. CDR3 loop: CASSLGSPLHF. CDR3 nucleotide sequence: TGTGCCAGCAGTTTGGGCTCACCCCTCCACTTT.

The chain is built from TRBV5-1 and TRBJ2-1, with unresolved D. Looked up from germline, CDR1 is SGHRS and CDR2 is YFSETQ. V was trimmed by 0 bases and J by 7 bases, leaving 8 bases between them. This CDR3 contains 13 residues. The CDR3, as DNA: TGCGCCAGCAGCTTGGCCCCCACAAATGAGCAGTTCTTC. This sequence encodes CASSLAPTNEQFF.

This clone was detected only a few times. The chain links TRBV6-1 to TRBJ2-5; weak D call: TRBD1 (6 bases). The CDR3 has 15 amino acids. The V end was cut by 1 base, the J end by 4 bases, with 13 bases between. Germline V gene sequence: CDR1 MNHNS, CDR2 SASEGT. The CDR3 loop is CASSEDRARRETQYF. The CDR3 region has the DNA TGTGCCAGCAGTGAAGACAGGGCACGACGAGAGACCCAGTACTTC.

This clone was detected a few times. V gene TRBV4-1 combines with J gene TRBJ1-1, with no clear D. Trimming stripped 4 bases from V and 0 bases from J, with 18 bases between. The germline V gene has CDR1 MGHRA and CDR2 YSYEKL. The CDR3 sequence is 17 residues long. The CDR3, as DNA: TGCGCCAGCAGCCGCTCCGGTGGAGGAGAGCTGAACACTGAAGCTTTCTTT. Translating it yields CASSRSGGGELNTEAFF.

The rearrangement joins TRBV5-4 to TRBJ2-2, with TRBD2 matching 8 bases. There are 17 residues in the CDR3. CDR1 is SGHNT, CDR2 YYREEE, per germline (reference sequence). J gave up 0 bases and V 3 bases, and 7 bases lay outside the gene matches. The CDR3: CASSSAGGGSNTGELFF. The CDR3 DNA reads TGTGCCAGCAGCTCAGCGGGCGGGGGGTCGAACACCGGGGAGCTGTTTTTT.

This clone has just a few counts. CDR3 region: CASRATSGSPTDTQYF. CDR3 nucleotides: TGTGCCAGCAGGGCGACTAGCGGGAGCCCCACAGATACGCAGTATTTT. This chain links TRBV27 with TRBJ2-3, with TRBD2 matching over 12 bases. CDR1 MNHEY and CDR2 SMNVEV come from the germline V gene (reference sequence). V was pared by 6 bases and J by 2 bases, with 6 bases of the junction left unmatched. CDR3 size: 16 residues.

The chain couples TRBV5-4 to TRBJ1-4, with 10 bases that match TRBD1. The germline gives CDR1 SGHNT, CDR2 YYREEE (reference sequence). With 2 bases clipped from V and 8 bases from J, the junction kept 3 bases outside the gene matches. The CDR3 sequence is 14 residues long. The CDR3 sequence is CASSFETGGEKLFF. CDR3 bases: TGTGCCAGCAGCTTCGAGACAGGGGGCGAAAAACTGTTTTTT. Using reference TRBV5-4 and TRBJ1-4 for the parts outside the CDR3, the full variable domain is ETGVTQSPTHLIKTRGQQVTLRCSSQSGHNTVSWYQQALGQGPQFIFQYYREEENGRGNFPPRFSGLQFPNYSSELNVNALELDDSALYLCASSFETGGEKLFFGSGTQLSVL.

Comment on this clone: Other DNA sequences within the sample encode an identical CDR3. V usage is TRBV27 and J usage is TRBJ1-1, with D uncertain. Between the trimmed V and J ends, which lost 3 bases and 5 bases, there was a span of 10 bases. CDR3 size: 13 residues. CDR1 is MNHEY and CDR2 is SMNVEV in the germline V gene (reference sequence). The CDR3 sequence is CASSLERVTEAFF. CDR3 nucleotides: TGTGCCAGCAGTTTGGAGCGTGTTACTGAAGCTTTCTTT.

V usage is TRBV28 and J usage is TRBJ2-7, with TRBD1 matching over 8 bases. The V segment lost 7 bases and the J segment 4 bases; nucleotides outside the gene matches: 12. Looked up from germline, CDR1 is MDHEN and CDR2 is SYDVKM. This CDR3 has 15 residues. CDR3: CASTTKDRVGYEQYF. The CDR3, as DNA: TGTGCCAGCACAACCAAGGACAGGGTAGGATACGAGCAGTACTTC. The variable domain in full, with the rest retrieved from reference TRBV28 and TRBJ2-7, is DVKVTQSSRYLVKRTGEKVFLECVQDMDHENMFWYRQDPGLGLRLIYFSYDVKMKEKGDIPEGYSVSREKKERFSLILESASTNQTSMYLCASTTKDRVGYEQYFGPGTRLTVT.

The chain is built from TRBV18 and TRBJ2-2; weak D call: TRBD2 (5 bases). V lost 3 bases, J lost 0 bases, and 8 bases lay in between. This CDR3 is built from 15 residues. Germline CDR1 is KGHSH and CDR2 is LQKENI. CDR3 amino acids: CASSPGGPNTGELFF. The CDR3 bases are TGTGCCAGCTCACCCGGAGGCCCGAACACCGGGGAGCTGTTTTTT.

Points on this clone: Germline is not matched at one junction end, which may reflect a read error. The genes are TRBV19 and TRBJ1-1; a weak D match, TRBD1 (6 bases). This CDR3 region has 15 residues. The germline V gene encodes CDR1 LNHDA and CDR2 SQIVND (reference sequence). CDR3: CTSSIGGGGDTEAFF. In nucleotides, the CDR3 is TGTACCAGTAGTATTGGGGGCGGAGGCGATACTGAAGCTTTCTTT.